The clone carrying this TCR beta chain has a count of ten or more. Its antigen is unidentified. This entry belongs to a study of neurological immune-mediated disorders. Study-wide results and limits: According to phylogenetic grouping, one related-CDR3 cluster, a possible signature, contained the repertoires of 18 of 34 multiple sclerosis patients. The study found no CDR3 amino acid sequences shared by expanded clones across subjects, suggesting private repertoires in all groups. The most TCR clonal expansion was seen in HTLV-1-associated myelopathy, whereas the least was seen in multiple sclerosis, below the level in healthy controls.

Time point defined: longitudinal time-point 3. TCRdb re-called the 5' RACE reads through MiXCR, storing one row per CDR3 protein. Of approximately 80,000 distinct CDR3 sequences listed, around 4.5% are singletons. Input material: PBMCs. The TCR sequence derives from an older woman with multiple sclerosis.

The CDR3 sequence: CASSPTGGLQPQHF. The CDR3 coding sequence is TGCGCCAGCAGCCCTACAGGGGGCCTTCAGCCCCAGCATTTT. The chain recombines TRBV5-1 with TRBJ1-5; 9 bases are a match to TRBD1. This CDR3 is 14 amino acids long. The V gene's germline CDR1 is SGHRS and CDR2 YFSETQ. Trimming cost V 4 bases and J 6 bases; bases outside gene matches: 5.